This T cell receptor beta chain derives from a study of blood T cell repertoires in COVID-19. Adults between roughly 18 and 90 years of age took part from about 24 US areas. Each participant's cohort was designated according to participant-reported clinical history. CDR3 size: 15 residues. The germline CDR1 and CDR2 sequences are SGHAT and FQNNGV. J lost 0 bases, V lost 5 bases, and 5 bases had no gene match. The method was immunoSEQ multiplex PCR; TCRdb's version includes in-frame clones alone and lacks a portion of them. Of around 300,000 clones listed, approximately 89% are singletons. The chain links TRBV11-2 to TRBJ2-3; 7 nucleotides align to TRBD2. The sequencing sample was made of PBMCs or T cells enriched from blood (not recorded which). The clonotype originates from a woman aged 60 to 75 who had recovered from COVID-19. The CDR3 coding sequence is TGTGCCAGCAGCCCTGGTAGCGGGAGCACAGATACGCAGTATTTT. Residues: CASSPGSGSTDTQYF.